This TCR beta chain came from a study of blood T cell repertoires in COVID-19. The wider study: PBMCs, B-cell-depleted T cells, or T cells were the source of the cDNA or gDNA that made up the material.

The table lists this clone with a few counts. All exposed participants met a person with COVID-19 within 2 weeks before entering the study. TCRdb keeps only in-frame clones here, not all; method: immunoSEQ multiplex PCR. The sample contains under 250,000 clones, 83% of which appear only once. The germline V gene has CDR1 SQVTM and CDR2 ANQGSEA. Trimming shortened V by 0 bases and J by 6 bases, and 14 bases separated the two germline ends. There are 14 residues in the CDR3. The V call is TRBV29-1, the J call TRBJ1-2; tentatively, D is TRBD1 (5 bases). Sequencing was done on a sample of PBMCs or T cells enriched from blood (not recorded which). The receptor's source is a woman aged 40 to 50 who had been exposed to COVID-19. The CDR3 DNA reads as TGCAGCGTTGAAGATTTTGGGGCAGCAGATGGCTACACCTTC. This sequence encodes CSVEDFGAADGYTF.